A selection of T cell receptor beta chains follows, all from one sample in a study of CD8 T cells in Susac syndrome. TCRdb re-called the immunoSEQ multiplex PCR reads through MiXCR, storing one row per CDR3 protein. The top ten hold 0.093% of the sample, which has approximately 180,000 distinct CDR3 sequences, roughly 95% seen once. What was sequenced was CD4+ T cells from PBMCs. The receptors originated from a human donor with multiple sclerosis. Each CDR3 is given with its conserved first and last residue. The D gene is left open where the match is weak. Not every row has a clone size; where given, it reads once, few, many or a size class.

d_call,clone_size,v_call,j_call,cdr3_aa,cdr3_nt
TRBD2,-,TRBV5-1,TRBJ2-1,CASSRGAGTSGGSSYNEQFF,TGCGCCAGCAGCCGGGGTGCCGGGACTAGCGGGGGAAGCTCCTACAATGAGCAGTTCTTC
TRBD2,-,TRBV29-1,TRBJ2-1,CSVRLAGYEQFF,TGCAGCGTTCGCCTAGCGGGGTATGAGCAGTTCTTC
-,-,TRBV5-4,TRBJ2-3,CASSSGPGVTDTQYF,TGTGCCAGCAGCTCTGGCCCAGGGGTCACAGATACGCAGTATTTT
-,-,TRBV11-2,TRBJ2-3,CASSLGTIPAASTDTQYF,TGTGCCAGCAGCTTAGGGACCATCCCCGCCGCTAGCACAGATACGCAGTATTTT
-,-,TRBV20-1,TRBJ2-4,CSAREVAKNIQYF,TGCAGTGCTAGAGAGGTAGCCAAAAACATTCAGTACTTC
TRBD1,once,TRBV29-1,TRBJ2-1,CSGQGFGNEQFF,TGCAGCGGACAGGGGTTTGGCAATGAGCAGTTCTTC
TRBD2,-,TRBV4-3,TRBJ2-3,CASSQEASAGLTDTQYF,TGCGCCAGCAGCCAAGAGGCGTCAGCGGGGCTCACAGATACGCAGTATTTT
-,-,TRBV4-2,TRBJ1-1,CASSQDSFSEAFF,TGTGCCAGCAGCCAAGATTCTTTTTCTGAAGCTTTCTTT
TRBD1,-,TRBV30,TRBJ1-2,CAWRGQGLSAYYGYTF,TGTGCCTGGAGGGGACAGGGTCTATCCGCCTACTATGGCTACACCTTC
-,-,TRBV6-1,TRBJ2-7,CASRDLLRDPYEQYF,TGTGCCAGCAGGGACCTCCTCAGGGATCCCTACGAGCAGTACTTC
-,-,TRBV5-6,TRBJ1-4,CASNLTRQALFDEKLFF,TGTGCCAGCAACCTCACACGTCAGGCTTTATTTGATGAAAAACTGTTTTTT
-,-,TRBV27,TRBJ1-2,CASSSNFPGKPGYTF,TGTGCCAGCAGTTCTAACTTTCCGGGCAAACCTGGCTACACCTTC
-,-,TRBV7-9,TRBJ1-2,CASSDGFTGPGLRDGYTF,TGTGCCAGCAGCGATGGGTTCACAGGGCCGGGCCTAAGAGATGGCTACACCTTC
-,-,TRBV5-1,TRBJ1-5,CASSLGGVRDQPQHF,TGCGCCAGCAGCTTGGGCGGAGTTCGAGACCAGCCCCAGCATTTT
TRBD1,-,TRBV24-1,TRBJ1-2,CATSTGQGVGYTF,TGTGCCACCAGCACGGGACAGGGGGTAGGCTACACCTTC
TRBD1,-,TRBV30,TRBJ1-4,CAWSISDRAQLFF,TGTGCCTGGAGTATTTCCGACAGGGCGCAACTGTTTTTT
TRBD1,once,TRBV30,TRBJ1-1,CAWSGTGVVFF,TGTGCCTGGAGTGGGACAGGGGTGGTTTTCTTT
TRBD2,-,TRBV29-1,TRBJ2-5,CSTSERYQETQYF,TGCAGCACTAGCGAGCGGTACCAAGAGACCCAGTACTTC
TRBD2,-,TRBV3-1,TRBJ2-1,CASSLLAGNEQFF,TGTGCCAGCAGCCTACTAGCGGGGAATGAGCAGTTCTTC